Included here is one T cell receptor beta chain sequence, with context. Germline is not matched at one junction end, which may reflect a read error. Germline loops: CDR1 SSHAT, CDR2 FNYEAQ (reference sequence). CDR3 length: 15 residues. The data are from a study of blood T cell repertoires in COVID-19. Study information: In each case, the material was cDNA or gDNA derived from T cells, B-cell-depleted T cells, or PBMCs.

Clones were sequenced by immunoSEQ multiplex PCR, and TCRdb holds only the in-frame ones, with some missing. The table lists about 99,000 clones, around 90% of them singletons, with roughly 2% in the top ten. The clonotype comes from a man between 50 and 59 years old with COVID-19, enrolled during active disease. The sample consisted of peripheral blood. This chain links TRBV7-7 with TRBJ2-1; 13 nucleotides line up with TRBD2. The CDR3 sequence is CASSTGLAGINEQFF. CDR3 DNA: TGTGCTAGCAGCACGGGACTAGCGGGGATCAATGAGCAGTTCTTC.